A selection of T cell receptor beta chains follows, all from one sample in a study of identical twins. Each CDR3 protein gets one entry after TCRdb re-called the 5' RACE reads with MiXCR. Among 250,000 to 300,000 distinct CDR3 sequences listed, roughly 8.6% were seen once. Another study also made use of these data, one on yellow fever vaccine responses in identical twins.

The sequenced sample consisted of CD8+ T cells sorted from blood. The receptors come from a woman younger than 35 in good health. The CDR3 runs from the conserved cysteine through the conserved F or W. D genes are given only for firm matches. A clone size is listed for some rows: how often the clone was seen (once, few, many), or a class if it is expanded.

size	D	V	J	DNA	CDR3
.	.	TRBV30	TRBJ2-3	TGTGCCTGGATAAAAGGGGATACGCAGTATTTT	CAWIKGDTQYF
.	.	TRBV7-2	TRBJ1-1	TGTGCCAGCACCCTGGGGTTGGCCACTGAAGCTTTCTTT	CASTLGLATEAFF
.	.	TRBV5-1	TRBJ2-5	TGCGCCACCCGACCAAGCGGGTTCGACCAAGATGAGACCCAGTACTTC	CATRPSGFDQDETQYF
few	TRBD1	TRBV12-3/TRBV12-4	TRBJ1-4	TGTGCCAGCAGTTGGACAGGGGTAACTAATGAAAAACTGTTTTTT	CASSWTGVTNEKLFF
few	TRBD1	TRBV9	TRBJ1-6	TGTGCCAGCAGCGTAGGGGACAGCCCCAATTCACCCCTCCACTTT	CASSVGDSPNSPLHF
many	.	TRBV5-1	TRBJ1-5	TGCGCCAGCAGCTCACTCGGGGGGCCCAATCAGCCCCAGCATTTT	CASSSLGGPNQPQHF
few	TRBD2	TRBV7-8	TRBJ2-3	TGTGCCAGCAGCGACGCAGCGGGGAGCACAGATACGCAGTATTTT	CASSDAAGSTDTQYF
many	.	TRBV12-3/TRBV12-4	TRBJ2-7	TGTGCCAGCAGCCCCCGAGGGTCCTACGAGCAGTACTTC	CASSPRGSYEQYF
.	.	TRBV20-1	TRBJ2-1	TGCAGTGCTAGCGGGAATAGTAACTACAATGAGCAGTTCTTC	CSASGNSNYNEQFF
few	TRBD2	TRBV4-3	TRBJ2-1	TGCGCCAGCAGCCACGGACTAGCGGGACAAGAGCAGTTCTTC	CASSHGLAGQEQFF
many	.	TRBV25-1	TRBJ2-5	TGTGCCAGCAGGGTGGGGTTTGAGACCCAGTACTTC	CASRVGFETQYF
.	TRBD2	TRBV27	TRBJ2-5	TGTGCCAGCAGTACATCTCCGGGACTAGCGCCCCAAGAGACCCAGTACTTC	CASSTSPGLAPQETQYF
few	TRBD2	TRBV6-2/TRBV6-3	TRBJ2-1	TGTGCCAGCAGTTACGGGGACTACGGTTACAATGAGCAGTTCTTC	CASSYGDYGYNEQFF
many	TRBD1	TRBV28	TRBJ2-7	TGTGCCAGCAGTTTTCCCCCCAGGACAGGGGAATCCTACGAGCAGTACTTC	CASSFPPRTGESYEQYF
many	.	TRBV20-1	TRBJ2-7	TGCAGTGCTAGAGATATTGGTAAGCAGTACTTC	CSARDIGKQYF
few	.	TRBV18	TRBJ2-1	TGTGCCAGCTCAGCGGAGGGACGTTACAATGAGCAGTTCTTC	CASSAEGRYNEQFF
few	.	TRBV10-3	TRBJ2-1	TGTGCCATCCTTTCTAGCGACTACAATGAGCAGTTCTTC	CAILSSDYNEQFF
few	.	TRBV20-1	TRBJ2-7	TGCAGTGCCCCCGAGGGCAGTCCCTACGAGCAGTACTTC	CSAPEGSPYEQYF
.	TRBD2	TRBV6-2/TRBV6-3	TRBJ2-2	TGTGCCAGCAGTCAATACCCGGGACTAGTACCCACCGGGGAGCTGTTTTTT	CASSQYPGLVPTGELFF
few	.	TRBV12-3/TRBV12-4	TRBJ2-3	TGTGCCAGCAGTGAGGGGCTAGTGAGCCCAACAGATACGCAGTATTTT	CASSEGLVSPTDTQYF
.	.	TRBV7-2	TRBJ1-1	TGTGCCAGCAGCTCAAACCGGGACTTTGGAACTGAAGCTTTCTTT	CASSSNRDFGTEAFF
many	.	TRBV28	TRBJ2-7	TGTGCCAGCAGCTTGGGACCAGCCTACGAGCAGTACTTC	CASSLGPAYEQYF
few	.	TRBV3-1	TRBJ2-5	TGTGCCAGCAGCCAGGCATGGGGGCGGGGGTCCCCAGAGACCCAGTACTTC	CASSQAWGRGSPETQYF
many	.	TRBV12-3/TRBV12-4	TRBJ2-7	TGTGCCAGCAGTTTTGCCCACGAGCAGTACTTC	CASSFAHEQYF
.	.	TRBV7-9	TRBJ2-1	TGTGCCAGCAGCTTAGTGCTGGACAATGAGCAGTTCTTC	CASSLVLDNEQFF
few	TRBD2	TRBV27	TRBJ2-1	TGTGCCAGCAGCCCTTTCCAAGGGACTAGCGGGAGTAATGAGCAGTTCTTC	CASSPFQGTSGSNEQFF
few	.	TRBV11-1	TRBJ2-3	TGTGCCAGCAGCTTAAGGAGGGGGCGCGGCGCCACAGATACGCAGTATTTT	CASSLRRGRGATDTQYF
.	.	TRBV19	TRBJ2-1	TGTGCCAGCACCTTACAGGGGGGGAGGTACAATGAGCAGTTCTTC	CASTLQGGRYNEQFF
.	TRBD1	TRBV27	TRBJ2-2	TGTGCCAGCAGCTCCTTCCGGGACAGGGTTATTATCGGGGAGCTGTTTTTT	CASSSFRDRVIIGELFF
.	TRBD1	TRBV7-6	TRBJ2-3	TGTGCCAGCAGCCAGACCGACAGGGCAGATACGCAGTATTTT	CASSQTDRADTQYF
few	.	TRBV9	TRBJ2-1	TGTGCCAGCAGCGTAGATCCCAGCTCCTACAATGAGCAGTTCTTC	CASSVDPSSYNEQFF
.	.	TRBV20-1	TRBJ2-4	TGCAGTGCTAGAGACATCTACAAAAACATTCAGTACTTC	CSARDIYKNIQYF
.	TRBD2	TRBV6-1	TRBJ2-1	TGTGCCAGCAGTGAAAAACTAGCGGGAGTAGTGTATGAGCAGTTCTTC	CASSEKLAGVVYEQFF
many	.	TRBV27	TRBJ2-3	TGTGCCAGCAGTCCCTTTGGAGGGGTTAACACAGATACGCAGTATTTT	CASSPFGGVNTDTQYF
.	.	TRBV7-3	TRBJ2-5	TGTGCCAGCAGCTTAACCCCGTCGTTGAAGAGGGCCCAAGAGACCCAGTACTTC	CASSLTPSLKRAQETQYF
.	TRBD2	TRBV15	TRBJ2-1	TGTGCCACCAGCAGTTCCGGGACTAGCGGGATTGGATACAATGAGCAGTTCTTC	CATSSSGTSGIGYNEQFF
.	.	TRBV7-7	TRBJ2-5	TGTGCTAGCAGCTTAGTCCGGGACCCCCAAGAGACCCAGTACTTC	CASSLVRDPQETQYF
.	TRBD2	TRBV27	TRBJ2-7	TGTGCCAGCAGTTTATGGTCGGGAGGGCCTTACGAGCAGTACTTC	CASSLWSGGPYEQYF
many	.	TRBV7-2	TRBJ2-5	TGTGCCAGCAGCCGGGTCAGGGTTGAGACCCAGTACTTC	CASSRVRVETQYF
few	.	TRBV27	TRBJ2-7	TGTGCCAGCAGTTCGACTCTAGCGTTTTCCTACGAGCAGTACTTC	CASSSTLAFSYEQYF
few	.	TRBV11-2	TRBJ2-1	TGTGCCAGCAGCTTATTGAGCGGGCCCTCGAATGAGCAGTTCTTC	CASSLLSGPSNEQFF
few	.	TRBV5-6	TRBJ1-5	TGTGCCAGCAGCTCGGCGGGGAGTCAGCCCCAGCATTTT	CASSSAGSQPQHF
many	TRBD2	TRBV4-2	TRBJ2-3	TGTGCCAGCAGCCAAGAGGACCGACTAGCTTCGGCAGATACGCAGTATTTT	CASSQEDRLASADTQYF
.	.	TRBV7-2	TRBJ2-7	TGTGCCAGCAGCTTCGGCGGGACGAAGTACTTC	CASSFGGTKYF
many	.	TRBV29-1	TRBJ2-7	TGCAGCGTTGAGTGGACAGACTACGAGCAGTACTTC	CSVEWTDYEQYF
many	.	TRBV4-3	TRBJ2-1	TGCGCCAGCAGCCAAGATTATGGAGGCTACAATGAGCAGTTCTTC	CASSQDYGGYNEQFF
.	.	TRBV12-3/TRBV12-4	TRBJ2-3	TGTGCCAGCAGTTTATGGGGGGTGGGCACAGATACGCAGTATTTT	CASSLWGVGTDTQYF
.	.	TRBV12-3/TRBV12-4	TRBJ1-5	TGTGCCAGCAGTCCGCCGAGAGGTAGCAATCAGCCCCAGCATTTT	CASSPPRGSNQPQHF
few	.	TRBV7-3	TRBJ2-7	TGTGCCAGCAGCAGGGATCACTCCTACGAGCAGTACTTC	CASSRDHSYEQYF
few	TRBD2	TRBV11-2	TRBJ2-7	TGTGCCAGCAGCCCCTCCCGGGGGGGCTACGAGCAGTACTTC	CASSPSRGGYEQYF
.	TRBD2	TRBV6-5	TRBJ2-7	TGTGCCAGCAGTTACTCCTCCCCTAGCGGGGGGTTCCACGAGCAGTACTTC	CASSYSSPSGGFHEQYF
many	TRBD1	TRBV7-9	TRBJ1-4	TGTGCCAGCAGCCGACAGGGTGGGAAACTGTTTTTT	CASSRQGGKLFF
few	TRBD1	TRBV18	TRBJ1-6	TGTGCCAGCTCACCATATGTCGACAGGGGCGGCTCACCCCTCCACTTT	CASSPYVDRGGSPLHF
few	.	TRBV5-1	TRBJ2-7	TGCGCCAGCAGCTTCTACCAAACAGGGTATGACGAGCAGTACTTC	CASSFYQTGYDEQYF
few	.	TRBV6-2/TRBV6-3	TRBJ2-2	TGTGCCAGCAGTTATCTAGTCGGGAGCCGGAACACCGGGGAGCTGTTTTTT	CASSYLVGSRNTGELFF
many	.	TRBV6-1	TRBJ2-5	TGTGCCAGCAGTGACCGGGTCCTCTCTCAAGAGACCCAGTACTTC	CASSDRVLSQETQYF
.	TRBD2	TRBV4-3	TRBJ2-7	TGCGCCAGCAGCCAAGATGGCGGGGGGAAGGGCTCCTACGAGCAGTACTTC	CASSQDGGGKGSYEQYF
few	.	TRBV11-1	TRBJ2-1	TGTGCCAGCAGCTTCAGGGCCGTAAATGAGCAGTTCTTC	CASSFRAVNEQFF